This is a list of T cell receptor beta chains from one sample in a study of T-cell reconstitution after alpha-beta-depleted transplantation in children. MiXCR, run by TCRdb on the PCR reads, gives a single entry per CDR3 protein. The table records 280,000 or so distinct CDR3 sequences, roughly 11% of them present only once. Sequences were derived from peripheral blood, sampled 180 days after TCRalphabeta/CD19-depleted stem cell transplant. The receptors shown here come from a male patient between 2 and 10 years old who had a stem cell transplant for chronic granulomatous disease, so the T cells may come from the graft donor. Both conserved end residues are part of each CDR3. Part of the rows lack a size; the others show once, few, many or a class for expanded clones.

j_call: TRBJ2-3; clone_size: few; v_call: TRBV20-1; cdr3_aa: CSAVDTVDTQYF
j_call: TRBJ1-1; clone_size: many; v_call: TRBV6-1; cdr3_aa: CASSVFGGSANTEAFF
j_call: TRBJ2-3; clone_size: many; v_call: TRBV20-1; cdr3_aa: CSAQSLFRGSTDTQYF
j_call: TRBJ2-1; clone_size: many; v_call: TRBV20-1; cdr3_aa: CSAGDNGRPFF
j_call: TRBJ2-7; clone_size: many; v_call: TRBV2; cdr3_aa: CAIRTGHNYEQYF
j_call: TRBJ2-2; clone_size: .; v_call: TRBV19; cdr3_aa: CASSTFTGALTGELFF
j_call: TRBJ2-6; clone_size: many; v_call: TRBV9; cdr3_aa: CASSPTSGANVLTF
j_call: TRBJ2-5; clone_size: many; v_call: TRBV6-5; cdr3_aa: CASSYSRTLQETQYF
j_call: TRBJ1-2; clone_size: many; v_call: TRBV18; cdr3_aa: CASSPRDGFNYGYTF
j_call: TRBJ2-2; clone_size: .; v_call: TRBV30; cdr3_aa: CAWSVAGLATGELFF
j_call: TRBJ1-2; clone_size: many; v_call: TRBV5-5; cdr3_aa: CASRSAGVYGYTF
j_call: TRBJ2-1; clone_size: .; v_call: TRBV15; cdr3_aa: CATSQSGTSYNEQFF
j_call: TRBJ1-5; clone_size: many; v_call: TRBV3-1; cdr3_aa: CASSQELDTPLQHF
j_call: TRBJ2-1; clone_size: many; v_call: TRBV3-1; cdr3_aa: CASSQDSGLAGVDSYNEQFF
j_call: TRBJ2-1; clone_size: .; v_call: TRBV12-3/TRBV12-4; cdr3_aa: CASSLGQVGTYNEQFF
j_call: TRBJ2-2; clone_size: many; v_call: TRBV20-1; cdr3_aa: CSAGGAGGGYTGELFF
j_call: TRBJ2-5; clone_size: few; v_call: TRBV5-4; cdr3_aa: CASSPGGLALLETQYF
j_call: TRBJ2-5; clone_size: many; v_call: TRBV12-3/TRBV12-4; cdr3_aa: CASSFGTSGQETQYF
j_call: TRBJ2-1; clone_size: many; v_call: TRBV7-2; cdr3_aa: CASSLELAGYNEQFF
j_call: TRBJ2-5; clone_size: many; v_call: TRBV7-9; cdr3_aa: CASSSSGGLQETQYF
j_call: TRBJ2-3; clone_size: many; v_call: TRBV27; cdr3_aa: CASRVLGLKTDTQYF
j_call: TRBJ2-4; clone_size: many; v_call: TRBV21-1; cdr3_aa: CASTIAQGANIQYF
j_call: TRBJ1-6; clone_size: few; v_call: TRBV29-1; cdr3_aa: CSVRGQGNSPLHF
j_call: TRBJ2-1; clone_size: many; v_call: TRBV20-1; cdr3_aa: CSALFGSSYNEQFF
j_call: TRBJ2-5; clone_size: many; v_call: TRBV15; cdr3_aa: CATSRVGHKTQYF
j_call: TRBJ2-6; clone_size: many; v_call: TRBV29-1; cdr3_aa: CSVGYSGANVLTF
j_call: TRBJ2-1; clone_size: many; v_call: TRBV4-1; cdr3_aa: CASSPRHDYHYNEQFF